This T cell receptor beta chain was obtained from a study of kidney transplant recipient with SARS-CoV-2 infection (dated by TCRdb to the early 2020s). This clonotype showed up many times. The antigen it binds to is not known. There are no base qualities to consult, and no much larger clone falls within one base. The time point label corresponds to: pre-pandemic baseline sample and day 111 after first positive SARS-CoV-2 test. The instrument given in TCRdb is Illumina MiSeq. Profiling of the peripheral T cell repertoire targeted human TCRbeta genes. Processing in the source paper ran as follows. Differential clonotype abundance was tested with beta-binomial modelling to account for variability over time. Clonotypes that had expanded were screened against the ImmuneCODE reference database of SARS-CoV-2-associated TCRs and mapped onto regions of the viral genome. Additional repertoire analyses examined TRBV gene usage, CDR3 length, CDR3 amino acid overlap between time points, distributions of clonotype abundance, and Jaccard similarity. In TCRdb, the public reads were trimmed at Q25 with fastp and aligned with MiXCR, with productive beta chains retained. Rows are combined by CDR3 protein, so each entry shows the most common genes and DNA. The V and J calls were determined by TCRdb, not by the authors. This sample lists under 250,000 distinct CDR3 sequences; 25% to 35% were detected once. The top ten clonotypes cover about 7% of the sample.

The clonotype was recovered from a male patient in his thirties who had COVID-19 and was a kidney transplant recipient. Once a transplant has taken place, some T cells may be donor derived. The material was a blood sample, obtained at baseline and on roughly day 120 from a kidney transplant recipient.

The nucleotides read TGTGCCAGCAGCTCCTTCTCGTGGACAGGCCAAGAGACCCAGTACTTC. Translated, it reads CASSSFSWTGQETQYF. Rearrangement joined TRBV7-9 to TRBJ2-5, with TRBD1 identical over 7 junction bases. The CDR3, cysteine through phenylalanine, is 16 amino acids long. The retained sequence is limited to the CDR3, 48 bases, with the frame set at the first base. CDR1 and CDR2 are drawn from the germline V gene (reference sequence): SEHNR, FQNEAQ. The germline V end is reduced by 4 bases and the J end by 1 base; junction bases left unmatched: 9.